The 13 T cell receptor beta chains below were found in one sample sequenced in a study of control samples from healthy donors and cancer patients. Sequenced by immunoSEQ multiplex PCR; TCRdb stores in-frame clones only, minus some. This sample has approximately 130,000 clones, with about nine tenths found just once. Sequencing was carried out using blood. These receptor sequences come from a man in his forties in good health.

The J gene is TRBJ2-1, the V gene TRBV5-1; maybe TRBD1 (6 bases). The ends were cut back, 0 bases at V and 5 bases at J, with 9 bases in the middle. The V gene's germline CDR1 is SGHRS and CDR2 YFSETQ. The length of the CDR3 is 14 residues. This chain's CDR3 is CASSLGGQNNEQFF. The CDR3 region has the DNA TGCGCCAGCAGCTTGGGTGGACAGAACAATGAGCAGTTCTTC.

This clone was counted only a few times. The chain joins TRBV24-1 to TRBJ1-5; D ambiguous. V dropped 4 bases and J dropped 9 bases, with 9 bases sitting between them. CDR1 is KGHDR, CDR2 SFDVKD, per germline. This CDR3 spans 12 amino acids. The CDR3: CATSDPTGPQHF. The CDR3 DNA reads TGTGCCACCAGTGACCCTACCGGGCCCCAGCATTTT.

The chain is built from TRBV19 and TRBJ1-2; D is undetermined. The V gene lost 1 base and the J gene lost 6 bases, with 15 bases spanning the gap. The CDR3 covers 15 residues. CDR1 is LNHDA, CDR2 SQIVND, per germline (reference sequence). The CDR3 spells CASSIGVGSRNGYTF. CDR3 sequence (DNA): TGTGCCAGTAGTATAGGGGTCGGCAGCCGCAATGGCTACACCTTC.

The chain recombines TRBV6-4 with TRBJ1-6; TRBD1 agrees at 8 bases. The germline V gene has CDR1 MRHNA and CDR2 SNTAGT. The trim removed 11 bases at V and 10 bases at J, leaving 10 bases unmatched. This CDR3 spans 13 amino acids. CDR3 bases: TGTGCCCAGACGGACAGGGAGGGATCACCCCTCCACTTT. Translated: CAQTDREGSPLHF.

The V and J genes are TRBV6-2 or TRBV6-3 and TRBJ1-1; TRBD1 agrees at 8 bases. The CDR3 spans 15 residues. With 4 bases clipped from V and 4 bases from J, the junction kept 8 bases outside the gene matches. Germline V lookup: CDR1 MNHEY, CDR2 SVGEGT. As DNA, the CDR3 is TGTGCCAGCAGTTTTACGACAGGGGCGGGCACTGAAGCTTTCTTT. Its translation: CASSFTTGAGTEAFF.

The V call is TRBV18, the J call TRBJ1-3; D is unresolved. This CDR3 has 15 residues. Germline CDR1 is KGHSH and CDR2 is LQKENI. Trimming removed 3 bases from V and 0 bases from J, with 9 bases in between. The CDR3, as DNA: TGTGCCAGCTCACCGGAGGTGGGCTCTGGAAACACCATATATTTT. Translating gives CASSPEVGSGNTIYF.

The CDR3 protein is CASRRYTVEGSPLHF. The CDR3 bases are TGTGCCAGCAGGCGATATACAGTGGAGGGTTCACCCCTCCACTTT. V and J are TRBV5-5 and TRBJ1-6; no reliable D call. Trimming left V 5 bases short and J 9 bases short, with 18 bases between. CDR3 length: 15 residues. In germline, CDR1 is SGHKS, CDR2 YYEKEE (reference sequence).

The V call is TRBV6-4, the J call TRBJ2-1; no definite D call. The CDR3 runs 15 residues. V lost 4 bases and J lost 4, with 14 bases in between. Germline V gene data show CDR1 as MRHNA and CDR2 as SNTAGT. CDR3 DNA sequence: TGTGCCAGCAGTGTCTTGCGACCGATATACAATGAGCAGTTCTTC. Encoded protein: CASSVLRPIYNEQFF.

This rearrangement joins TRBV12-3 or TRBV12-4 to TRBJ2-5; 8 positions match TRBD2. Trimming at V came to 7 bases and at J to 5 bases, leaving 6 bases not matched to a gene. The CDR3 runs to 13 residues. CDR3 DNA sequence: TGTGCCAGCACACGGGGGGGAGGCGAGACCCAGTACTTC. Protein sequence: CASTRGGGETQYF.

V gene TRBV7-2 combines with J gene TRBJ2-6; D is unclear. CDR1 and CDR2 from the germline V gene are SGHTA and FQGNSA. The ends were cut back, 2 bases at V and 4 bases at J, with 9 bases in the middle. The length of the CDR3 is 15 residues. The CDR3 DNA reads TGTGCCAGCAGCTTAATAAGGTGGGGGGCCAACGTCCTGACTTTC. It codes for CASSLIRWGANVLTF.

The chain has TRBV24-1 and TRBJ1-2; D remains unclear. Germline assignment: CDR1 KGHDR and CDR2 SFDVKD. This CDR3 comprises 15 residues. V lost 3 bases to trimming and J lost 7 bases, with 17 bases between them. The CDR3, as DNA: TGTGCCACCAGTGATAGGACCTCAGCCGGATTTGGCTACACCTTC. Translation: CATSDRTSAGFGYTF.

This chain links TRBV14 with TRBJ1-4; D is uncertain. Germline CDR1 reads SGHDN; CDR2 reads FVKESK. The CDR3 runs to 13 residues. Trimming took 0 bases from V and 11 from J, leaving 10 bases between them. CDR3 in amino acids: CASSQDLILKLFF. The CDR3 nucleotides are TGTGCCAGCAGCCAAGATCTTATACTTAAACTGTTTTTT.

The chain combines TRBV7-6 with TRBJ1-4; D gene ambiguous. The CDR3 covers 15 residues. CDR1 and CDR2 from the germline V gene are SGHVS and FNYEAQ. V lost 1 base and J lost 2, with 8 bases in between. CDR3 in amino acids: CASSLGTLTNEKLFF. CDR3 DNA sequence: TGTGCCAGCAGCTTAGGGACGTTGACTAATGAAAAACTGTTTTTT.